These 16 T cell receptor beta chains originate from one sample sequenced in a study of blood T cells in healthy people across ages. The use of a sample-barcoded 5' primer and a J-beta primer mix characterized a second PCR of roughly 7 to 11 cycles. TCRdb re-derived calls from the 5' RACE reads in MiXCR, one entry per CDR3 protein. The sample has around 1,700,000 distinct CDR3 sequences, roughly 27% seen once. The source material was blood. Receptors originate from a woman in her 30s in good health.

The chain employs TRBV5-1 and TRBJ2-3, with 9 bases aligning to TRBD2. CDR3 length: 16 amino acids. Per germline, CDR1 SGHRS and CDR2 YFSETQ. Losses at the gene ends were 3 bases for V and 3 bases for J; bases not matched to a gene: 8. The CDR3: CASSSRASGVTDTQYF. The DNA for the CDR3 is TGCGCCAGCAGCTCCCGAGCTAGCGGGGTAACAGATACGCAGTATTTT.

This clonotype was recorded many times. The chain is built from TRBV20-1 and TRBJ2-7; D gene unclear. There are 15 residues in the CDR3. The V and J ends lost 5 bases and 0 bases respectively, with 17 bases between them. CDR1 DFQATT and CDR2 SNEGSKA come from the germline V gene (reference sequence). The CDR3 nucleotides are TGCAGTGCTTCCCCCGTTGAGTCAGGCTCCTACGAGCAGTACTTC. This codes for CSASPVESGSYEQYF.

In its sample, this clonotype was seen a few times. This chain joins TRBV6-5 and TRBJ2-1; 8 nucleotides agree with TRBD1. Trimming at V came to 2 bases and at J to 9 bases, leaving 3 bases not matched to a gene. The CDR3 runs to 13 residues. Germline CDR1 and CDR2: MNHEY and SVGAGI. The DNA for the CDR3 is TGTGCCAGCAGTTACGCCAGGGGGCTTGAGCAGTTCTTC. Translated, it gives CASSYARGLEQFF.

The chain employs TRBV7-2 and TRBJ2-1; possible D gene TRBD1, 5 bases. V gave up 5 bases and J gave up 7 bases, with 12 bases separating them. The germline CDR1 and CDR2 sequences are SGHTA and FQGNSA. The CDR3 has 13 amino acids. CDR3 sequence reads: CASSPSTVNEQFF. In nucleotides, the CDR3 is TGTGCCAGCAGCCCGTCGACAGTTAATGAGCAGTTCTTC.

This clonotype was seen more than once but under ten times. The chain links TRBV6-5 to TRBJ1-6; 7 bases line up with TRBD1. Germline CDR1 is MNHEY and CDR2 is SVGAGI. J was trimmed by 5 bases and V by 6 bases; bases with no gene match: 7. The CDR3 spans 15 residues. The DNA of the CDR3 is TGTGCCAGCAGCCACAGGGGAATCAATAATTCACCCCTCCACTTT. Its protein product is CASSHRGINNSPLHF.

This clonotype has more than one count but fewer than ten. The rearrangement uses TRBV20-1 and TRBJ1-5, with D tentatively TRBD1 (6 bases). This CDR3 is 14 amino acids long. The V gene's germline CDR1 is DFQATT and CDR2 SNEGSKA (reference sequence). The germline V and J ends were trimmed by 4 bases and 5 bases, with 15 bases remaining between them. CDR3 protein: CSAIRRGGDQPQHF. Here the CDR3 DNA reads TGCAGTGCTATTAGGAGGGGGGGAGATCAGCCCCAGCATTTT.

This chain joins TRBV24-1 and TRBJ2-5; possibly TRBD2 for D (6 bases). CDR3 length equals 15 residues. The V and J ends lost 4 bases and 1 base respectively, with 12 bases between them. CDR1 and CDR2 (germline): KGHDR, SFDVKD. The CDR3: CATSDRRGSQETQYF. The DNA for the CDR3 is TGTGCCACCAGTGACCGGCGGGGATCCCAAGAGACCCAGTACTTC.

This clonotype was detected many times. The V and J genes are TRBV7-2 and TRBJ2-5; D unclear. The CDR3 consists of 14 residues. In germline, CDR1 is SGHTA, CDR2 FQGNSA. V was clipped by 5 bases and J by 5 bases, with 15 bases between them. This CDR3 is CASSPWRGWETQYF. The CDR3 DNA is TGTGCCAGCAGCCCATGGCGTGGATGGGAGACCCAGTACTTC. The full variable domain, its missing parts supplied by reference TRBV7-2 and TRBJ2-5, is GAGVSQSPSNKVTEKGKDVELRCDPISGHTALYWYRQSLGQGLEFLIYFQGNSAPDKSGLPSDRFSAERTGGSVSTLTIQRTQQEDSAVYLCASSPWRGWETQYFGPGTRLLVL.

The V call is TRBV2, the J call TRBJ2-5; maybe TRBD2 (6 bases). Looked up from germline, CDR1 is SNHLY and CDR2 is FYNNEI. V was cut by 2 bases and J by 1 base, with 8 bases left in between. The CDR3 runs 14 residues. CDR3 region: CASSELTSQETQYF. The CDR3, as DNA: TGTGCCAGCAGTGAATTGACTAGCCAAGAGACCCAGTACTTC.

Ten or more counts support this clonotype. The chain recombines TRBV7-3 with TRBJ2-7; the D is unclear. The CDR3 has 13 residues. Trimming removed 2 bases at V and 2 bases at J, with 7 bases between. Germline CDR1 SGHTA, CDR2 FQGTGA. In nucleotides, the CDR3 is TGTGCCAGCAGCTTAGGGGTAGCCTACGAGCAGTACTTC. Its translation is CASSLGVAYEQYF.

This clonotype was observed at least ten times. The gene calls are TRBV29-1 and TRBJ2-1; D remains ambiguous. Germline CDR1 reads SQVTM; CDR2 reads ANQGSEA. The CDR3 has 17 residues. V was shortened by 3 bases and J by 0 bases, with 18 bases between the two germline ends. The CDR3 coding sequence is TGCAGCGTTGAGGGCAGATCGTCGTGGAGCTCCTACAATGAGCAGTTCTTC. This sequence encodes CSVEGRSSWSSYNEQFF.

The J gene is TRBJ1-1, the V gene TRBV5-4; the D is unclear. The V and J ends lost 4 bases and 0 bases respectively, with 13 bases between them. CDR1 is SGHNT, CDR2 YYREEE, per germline (reference sequence). This CDR3 has 15 amino acids. The chain's CDR3 is CASSPDGVMNTEAFF. CDR3 nucleotide sequence: TGTGCCAGCAGCCCGGACGGAGTGATGAACACTGAAGCTTTCTTT.

This clonotype was recorded at least ten times. The chain combines TRBV7-2 with TRBJ2-1; TRBD2 is a possible D gene (5 bases). The CDR3 consists of 14 residues. Trimming stripped 1 base from V and 8 bases from J, with 12 bases between. Per germline, CDR1 SGHTA and CDR2 FQGNSA. Written as DNA, the CDR3 is TGTGCCAGCAGCTTAGGGTGGGAGTCTGATGAGCAGTTCTTC. Amino acid sequence: CASSLGWESDEQFF. Together with reference TRBV7-2 and TRBJ2-1, the CDR3 gives the full variable domain: GAGVSQSPSNKVTEKGKDVELRCDPISGHTALYWYRQSLGQGLEFLIYFQGNSAPDKSGLPSDRFSAERTGGSVSTLTIQRTQQEDSAVYLCASSLGWESDEQFFGPGTRLTVL.

V is TRBV12-3 or TRBV12-4 and J is TRBJ2-3; no definite D call. Between the trimmed V and J ends, which lost 10 bases and 1 base, there was a span of 12 bases. There are 13 residues in the CDR3. The CDR3 DNA is TGTGCCACCCGGCAGAGTCGCACAGATACGCAGTATTTT. Translating gives CATRQSRTDTQYF.

As regards this clonotype: Possible read error: a much larger clone is one base away. Given the absence of the conserved phenylalanine or tryptophan at the CDR3 end, a read error is likely. V is TRBV5-1 and J is TRBJ2-1; 8 bases line up with TRBD2. The germline gives CDR1 SGHRS, CDR2 YFSETQ. This CDR3 has 15 residues. Unmatched junction bases numbered 11, after V lost 4 bases and J lost 8 bases. In nucleotides, the CDR3 is TGCGCCAGCAGCCCGTCTGCGGGGGGCGGCCATGAGCAGTTCGTC. The encoded protein is CASSPSAGGGHEQFV.

This clonotype was detected many times. CDR3 in DNA: TGCGCCAGCAGCCAGCTGGGACTAGCGGACGAGCAGTACTTC. Its protein product is CASSQLGLADEQYF. The chain is built from TRBV4-1 and TRBJ2-7; TRBD2 matches 11 bases. This CDR3 is 14 amino acids long. V dropped 3 bases and J dropped 5; count of bases not matched to a gene: 3. Germline lookup yields CDR1 MGHRA and CDR2 YSYEKL.